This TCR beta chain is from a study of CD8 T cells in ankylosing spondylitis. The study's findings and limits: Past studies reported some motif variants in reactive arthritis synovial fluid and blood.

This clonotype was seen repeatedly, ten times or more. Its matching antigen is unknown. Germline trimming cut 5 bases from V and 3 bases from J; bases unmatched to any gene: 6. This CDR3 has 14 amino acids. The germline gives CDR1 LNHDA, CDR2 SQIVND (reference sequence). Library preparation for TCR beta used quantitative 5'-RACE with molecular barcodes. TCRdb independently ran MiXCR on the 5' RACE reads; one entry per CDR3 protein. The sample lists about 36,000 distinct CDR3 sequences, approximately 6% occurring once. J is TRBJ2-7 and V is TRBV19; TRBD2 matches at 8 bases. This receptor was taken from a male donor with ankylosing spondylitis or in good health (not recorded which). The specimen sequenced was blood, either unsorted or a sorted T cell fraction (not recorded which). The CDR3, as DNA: TGTGCCAGTAGTTCCGGCGGGGGGCTCTACGAGCAGTACTTC. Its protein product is CASSSGGGLYEQYF.